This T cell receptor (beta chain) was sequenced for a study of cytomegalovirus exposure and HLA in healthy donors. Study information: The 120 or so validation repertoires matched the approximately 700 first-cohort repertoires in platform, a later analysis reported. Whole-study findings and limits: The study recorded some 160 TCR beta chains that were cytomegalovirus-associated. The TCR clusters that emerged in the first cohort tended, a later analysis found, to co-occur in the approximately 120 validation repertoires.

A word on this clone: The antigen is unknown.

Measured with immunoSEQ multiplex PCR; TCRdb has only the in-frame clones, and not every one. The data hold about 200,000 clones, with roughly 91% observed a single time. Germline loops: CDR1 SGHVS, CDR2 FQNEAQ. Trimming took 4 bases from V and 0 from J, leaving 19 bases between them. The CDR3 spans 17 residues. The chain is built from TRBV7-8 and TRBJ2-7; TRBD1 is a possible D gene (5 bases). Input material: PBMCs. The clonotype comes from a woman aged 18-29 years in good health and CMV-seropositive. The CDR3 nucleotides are TGTGCCAGCAGCTCCTACCCCCGGACAATTGTCTCCTACGAGCAGTACTTC. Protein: CASSSYPRTIVSYEQYF. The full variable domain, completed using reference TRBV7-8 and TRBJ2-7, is GAGVSQSPRYKVAKRGQDVALRCDPISGHVSLFWYQQALGQGPEFLTYFQNEAQLDKSGLPSDRFFAERPEGSVSTLKIQRTQQEDSAVYLCASSSYPRTIVSYEQYFGPGTRLTVT.